Listed below are T cell receptor beta chains from one sample, sequenced in a study of OX40 agonist ivuxolimab in advanced cancers. Clones were read by immunoSEQ multiplex PCR, and TCRdb kept only the in-frame ones, dropping some. The table lists 45,000 to 60,000 clones, roughly 83% of them singletons, with 1.2% in the top ten. The material sequenced was CD4+ or CD8+ T cells sorted from blood, taken in a trial of the OX40 agonist ivuxolimab. These receptors originate from an adult with an advanced solid tumor such as melanoma, head and neck, liver or kidney cancer. Each CDR3 is given without its conserved first and last residue.

v_call cdr3_aa
TRBV7-9 ASSRGGQNYGYT
TRBV19 ASSTASLGSVYSNQPQH
TRBV5-1 ASSLDQLEHNEQF
TRBV2 ASSLQGSNQPQH
TRBV5-1 ASSWGTGRDTEAF
TRBV5-1 ASKQDNHYEQY
TRBV6-6 ASSYSPGEGREQY
TRBV6-1 ASSEAFRRLAGLETQY
TRBV28 ASSLGLGQSNQPQH
TRBV9 ASSVEGGEDTQY
TRBV2 ASSAPGAGKTEAF
TRBV10-3 AISQDISYEQY
TRBV7-8 ASSPYPVTEAF
TRBV7-8 ASSSGIAGVAEQY
TRBV4-2 ASRVSGVNEETQY
TRBV2 ASSGIGGSNQPQH
TRBV7-9 ASGRPAQETQY
TRBV6-1 ASSGWGTGGKETQY
TRBV18 ASSPINGEQF
TRBV7-6 ASSPAYNSPLH
TRBV25-1 ASSAWDSKPHLDTQY
TRBV19 ASSFNREVQH
TRBV30 AWSVPGTGPQY
TRBV18 ASSPPTANIQY
TRBV7-6 ASSGDNARKTYGYT
TRBV16 ASSFNPIRAAREQY
TRBV7-8 ASSLGTALRYGYT
TRBV30 ASARGRAFTGELF
TRBV5-5 ASSLGSGANVLT
TRBV27 ASSPHKERNAEQF
TRBV10-3 AISDQQGALNYGYT
TRBV11-2 ASRYFYEQY
TRBV30 AWSVWGGPSGANVLT
TRBV11-3 ASSLLAGAYNEQF
TRBV30 AWRLHATSYEQY
TRBV6-4 ARTGTADLEKLF
TRBV7-9 ASSLGGSTNQPQH